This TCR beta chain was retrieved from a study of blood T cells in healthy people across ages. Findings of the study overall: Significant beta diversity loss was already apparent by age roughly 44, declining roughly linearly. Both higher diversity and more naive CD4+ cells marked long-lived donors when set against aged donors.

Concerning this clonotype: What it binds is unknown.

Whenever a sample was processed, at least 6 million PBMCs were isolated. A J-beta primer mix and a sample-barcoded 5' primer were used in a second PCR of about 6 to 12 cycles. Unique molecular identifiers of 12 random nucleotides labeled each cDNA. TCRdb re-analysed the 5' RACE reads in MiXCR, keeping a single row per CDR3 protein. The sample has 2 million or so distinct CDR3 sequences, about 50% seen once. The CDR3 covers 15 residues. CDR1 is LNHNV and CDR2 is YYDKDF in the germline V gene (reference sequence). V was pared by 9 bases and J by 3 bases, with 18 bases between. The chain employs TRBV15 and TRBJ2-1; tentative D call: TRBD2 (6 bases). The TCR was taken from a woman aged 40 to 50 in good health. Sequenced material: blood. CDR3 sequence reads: CATKPNGGSYNEQFF. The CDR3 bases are TGTGCCACGAAGCCGAACGGGGGTAGCTACAATGAGCAGTTCTTC.